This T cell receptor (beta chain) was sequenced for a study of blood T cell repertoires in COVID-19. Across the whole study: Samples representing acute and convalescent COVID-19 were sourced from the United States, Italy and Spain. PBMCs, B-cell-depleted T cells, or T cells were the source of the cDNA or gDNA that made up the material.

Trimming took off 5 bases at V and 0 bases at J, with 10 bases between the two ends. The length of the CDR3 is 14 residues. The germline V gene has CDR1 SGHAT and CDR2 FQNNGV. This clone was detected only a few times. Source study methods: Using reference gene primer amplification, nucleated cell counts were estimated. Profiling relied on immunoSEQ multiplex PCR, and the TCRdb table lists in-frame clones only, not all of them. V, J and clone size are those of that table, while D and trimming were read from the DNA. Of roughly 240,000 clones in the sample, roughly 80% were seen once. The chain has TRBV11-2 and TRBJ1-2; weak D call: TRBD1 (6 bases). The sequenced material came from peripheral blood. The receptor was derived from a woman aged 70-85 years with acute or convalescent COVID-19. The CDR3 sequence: CASSRTDSNYGYTF. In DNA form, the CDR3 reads TGTGCCAGCAGCAGGACAGACTCTAACTATGGCTACACCTTC.